The rows below give T cell receptor beta chains drawn from one sample of a study of lymphopenia after photon versus proton radiotherapy. Sequencing was performed with immunoSEQ multiplex PCR; in TCRdb, only in-frame clones are kept and a portion is missing. The repertoire holds under 75,000 clones, about nine tenths seen once, with around 2% in the top ten. The sample in question was peripheral blood, obtained from a patient treated with photon-based radiotherapy. These TCRs come from a woman aged 35 to 49 with cholangiocarcinoma. CDR3s include the opening cysteine and the closing phenylalanine or tryptophan. D genes are given only for firm matches. The size field is filled for only some rows; it gives once, few, many or a size class.

D gene	clone size	V gene	CDR3 length	J gene	CDR3 protein	CDR3 DNA
TRBD1	-	TRBV4-2	15	TRBJ1-3	CASSQGQGAGNTIYF	TGTGCCAGCAGCCAAGGACAGGGGGCTGGAAACACCATATATTTT
TRBD1	-	TRBV7-2	15	TRBJ1-1	CASSLVPRQGTEAFF	TGTGCCAGCAGCTTAGTACCTCGACAGGGCACTGAAGCTTTCTTT
-	-	TRBV28	16	TRBJ1-5	CASSLYYGDSNQPQHF	TGTGCCAGCAGTTTGTATTATGGGGATAGCAATCAGCCCCAGCATTTT
-	-	TRBV5-4	13	TRBJ2-7	CASSFSAAGEQYF	TGTGCCAGCAGCTTTTCGGCCGCCGGGGAGCAGTACTTC
-	-	TRBV10-3	14	TRBJ2-1	CAIRSGASYNEQFF	TGTGCCATCCGGTCGGGGGCCTCCTACAATGAGCAGTTCTTC
-	-	TRBV9	16	TRBJ2-1	CASSARLGGSYNEQFF	TGTGCCAGCAGCGCCCGTCTAGGAGGGTCCTACAATGAGCAGTTCTTC
-	-	TRBV30	16	TRBJ1-2	CAWSRLTGPRTEGYTF	TGTGCCTGGAGCCGTTTAACCGGGCCCCGGACGGAGGGCTACACCTTC
TRBD1	-	TRBV28	13	TRBJ1-2	CASSLGQDGGYTF	TGTGCCAGCAGTTTGGGACAGGATGGTGGCTACACCTTC
-	-	TRBV5-1	14	TRBJ1-2	CASSLEYRKKGYTF	TGCGCCAGCAGCTTGGAGTACAGGAAGAAAGGCTACACCTTC
TRBD1	-	TRBV19	13	TRBJ2-7	CASGGQGTYEQYF	TGTGCCAGCGGGGGACAGGGAACCTACGAGCAGTACTTC
TRBD1	once	TRBV5-8	16	TRBJ1-1	CASSPWDRGMGTEAFF	TGTGCCAGCAGCCCGTGGGACAGGGGTATGGGAACTGAAGCTTTCTTT
-	-	TRBV28	15	TRBJ2-7	CASKHGRFLGDEQYF	TGTGCCAGCAAGCATGGACGGTTCCTTGGGGACGAGCAGTACTTC
-	-	TRBV6-6	14	TRBJ1-1	CASSYQGGGGEAFF	TGTGCCAGCAGTTACCAGGGCGGAGGAGGAGAAGCTTTCTTT
-	-	TRBV5-4	15	TRBJ1-1	CASSLPTGPGTEAFF	TGTGCCAGCAGCTTACCCACAGGGCCCGGGACTGAAGCTTTCTTT
-	-	TRBV6-6	14	TRBJ1-1	CATSGRNSLTEAFF	TGTGCCACTTCGGGGAGGAACAGTCTCACTGAAGCTTTCTTT
-	-	TRBV5-1	12	TRBJ2-2	CASSRHTGELFF	TGCGCCAGCAGCCGACACACCGGGGAGCTGTTTTTT
-	-	TRBV28	14	TRBJ1-2	CASSPDTVPLGYTF	TGTGCCAGCAGTCCCGACACAGTGCCCCTCGGCTACACCTTC
-	-	TRBV5-1	16	TRBJ2-3	CASSSTGVGSTDTQYF	TGCGCCAGCAGCTCCACGGGGGTGGGCAGCACAGATACGCAGTATTTT
TRBD2	-	TRBV7-6	17	TRBJ2-1	CASSPEGGLATHNEQFF	TGTGCCAGCAGCCCCGAGGGTGGACTAGCGACCCACAATGAGCAGTTCTTC
-	-	TRBV21-1	15	TRBJ2-1	CASSGRGRDRNEQFF	TGTGCCAGCAGCGGGAGGGGTAGGGACAGGAATGAGCAGTTCTTC
TRBD2	-	TRBV10-3	13	TRBJ2-5	CATTGGEQETQYF	TGTGCCACGACCGGGGGGGAACAAGAGACCCAGTACTTC
TRBD1	once	TRBV6-4	16	TRBJ1-1	CASSDLRDRLNTEAFF	TGTGCCAGCAGTGACCTTCGGGACAGATTAAACACTGAAGCTTTCTTT
-	-	TRBV10-3	15	TRBJ2-1	CAISDTGSGGNEQFF	TGTGCCATCAGCGATACAGGGTCCGGAGGCAATGAGCAGTTCTTC
TRBD2	-	TRBV11-2	15	TRBJ2-3	CASSSRRGGTDTQYF	TGTGCCAGCAGCTCCCGACGGGGGGGCACAGATACGCAGTATTTT
-	-	TRBV11-2	14	TRBJ2-7	CASSLGAGDYEQYF	TGTGCCAGCAGCTTAGGGGCAGGGGACTACGAGCAGTACTTC